This TCR beta chain was identified in a study of shared clonotypes between healthy human individuals. The method was immunoSEQ multiplex PCR; TCRdb's version includes in-frame clones alone and lacks a portion of them. The sample carries roughly 700,000 clones, approximately 74% recorded once. The ends were cut back, 2 bases at V and 1 base at J, with 12 bases in the middle. Germline V lookup: CDR1 SGHAT, CDR2 FQNNGV. There are 16 residues in the CDR3. Sequencing was done on a sample of memory CD4+ T cells sorted from blood. The subset here: CD45RA-negative fraction. The sequence came from a woman in her 30s in good health. The V call is TRBV11-2, the J call TRBJ1-5, with D possibly being TRBD1 (5 bases). CDR3 residues: CASSLSSGFSNQPQHF. CDR3 bases: TGTGCCAGCAGCTTATCATCAGGGTTCAGCAATCAGCCCCAGCATTTT.